This T cell receptor beta chain was identified in a study of blood T cell repertoires in COVID-19. Overall study: Both acute and convalescent COVID-19 samples were obtained from the United States, Italy and Spain. Nucleic acid was either cDNA or gDNA, and it came from T cells, B-cell-depleted T cells, or PBMCs.

In Seattle, patients joined the study during active infection and were tracked longitudinally. Per the study methods: Estimation of nucleated cell counts was performed using reference gene primer amplification. Sequencing used immunoSEQ multiplex PCR; TCRdb keeps in-frame clones, though not all of them. V, J and clone size derive from that table, while D and trimming were established from the DNA sequence. The top ten clones hold 6.5% to 8.5% of a sample with some 180,000 clones, roughly 84% of them seen once. With 6 bases clipped from V and 0 bases from J, the junction kept 13 bases outside the gene matches. Germline V gene lookup returns CDR1 SQVTM and CDR2 ANQGSEA. This CDR3 has 17 residues.

V and J are TRBV29-1 and TRBJ2-1; 8 nucleotides align to TRBD2. Input material: peripheral blood. The clonotype originates from a woman aged 40 to 49 with COVID-19, enrolled during active disease. The CDR3 DNA sequence: TGCAGCGTGGTACTAGCGGACCCTCCGAGCTCCTACAATGAGCAGTTCTTC. Residues: CSVVLADPPSSYNEQFF.